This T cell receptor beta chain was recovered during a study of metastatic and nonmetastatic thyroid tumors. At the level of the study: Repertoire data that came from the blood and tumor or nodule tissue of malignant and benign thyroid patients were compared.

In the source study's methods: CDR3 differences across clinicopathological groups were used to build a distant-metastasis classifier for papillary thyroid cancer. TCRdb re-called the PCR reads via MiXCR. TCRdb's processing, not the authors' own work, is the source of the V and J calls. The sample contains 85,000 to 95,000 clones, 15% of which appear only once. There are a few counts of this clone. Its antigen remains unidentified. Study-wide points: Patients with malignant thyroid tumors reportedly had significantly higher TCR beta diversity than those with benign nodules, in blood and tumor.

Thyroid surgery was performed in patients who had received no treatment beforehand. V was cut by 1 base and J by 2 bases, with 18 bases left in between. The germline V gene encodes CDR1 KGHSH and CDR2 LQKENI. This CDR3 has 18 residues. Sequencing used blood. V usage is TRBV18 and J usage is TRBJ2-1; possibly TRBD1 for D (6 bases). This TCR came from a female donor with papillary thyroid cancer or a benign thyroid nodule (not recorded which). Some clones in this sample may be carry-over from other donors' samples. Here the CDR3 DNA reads TGTGCCAGCTCACCACTGGAGTTGGGCAGGGGCCCCTACAATGAGCAGTTCTTC. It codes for CASSPLELGRGPYNEQFF.